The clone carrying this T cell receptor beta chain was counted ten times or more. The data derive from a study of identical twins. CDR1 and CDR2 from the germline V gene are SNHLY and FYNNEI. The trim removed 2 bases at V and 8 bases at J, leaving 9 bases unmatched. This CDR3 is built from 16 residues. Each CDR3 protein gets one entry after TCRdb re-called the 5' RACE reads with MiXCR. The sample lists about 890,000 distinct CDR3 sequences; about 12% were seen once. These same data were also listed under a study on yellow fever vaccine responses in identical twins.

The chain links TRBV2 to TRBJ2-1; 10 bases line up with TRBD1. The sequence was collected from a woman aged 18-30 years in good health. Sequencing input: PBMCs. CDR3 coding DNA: TGTGCCAGCAGTGAAAGCCGGGACAGGGGTATAGATGAGCAGTTCTTC. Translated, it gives CASSESRDRGIDEQFF.